The rows below give T cell receptor beta chains drawn from one sample of a study of blood T cell repertoires in COVID-19. Clones were read by immunoSEQ multiplex PCR, and TCRdb kept only the in-frame ones, dropping some. The repertoire holds about 160,000 clones, with roughly four fifths as singletons. Sequencing was performed on peripheral blood. These TCRs come from a woman at least 80 years old with acute or convalescent COVID-19. Both conserved end residues are part of each CDR3. A D gene is named only where the DNA matches it firmly. Size is stated for part of the rows, as once, few or many counts, or as a class when the clone is expanded.

v_gene	abundance	d_gene	j_gene	CDR3nt	CDR3aa
TRBV7-2	once	TRBD2	TRBJ2-7	TGTGCCAGCAGCTTAGCGGGGAGGGGCTACGAGCAGTACTTC	CASSLAGRGYEQYF
TRBV7-8	.	.	TRBJ1-6	TGTGCCAGCAGCCCGGGGGGGGAATCACCCCTCCACTTT	CASSPGGESPLHF
TRBV5-4	.	TRBD1	TRBJ1-5	TGTGCCAGCAGCTTGGGTGGGACAGGGAGCAATCAGCCCCAGCATTTT	CASSLGGTGSNQPQHF
TRBV5-1	.	.	TRBJ2-2	TGCGCCAGCAGTTTGGAGACTAGTTTCTCCGGGGAGCTGTTTTTT	CASSLETSFSGELFF
TRBV19	once	.	TRBJ2-5	TGTGCCAGTAGTATAGTAGTCGGGGAGACCCAGTACTTC	CASSIVVGETQYF
TRBV12-3/TRBV12-4	.	.	TRBJ2-1	TGTGCCAGCAGTTTAGGGCAGGGCAGTAAGCAGTTCTTC	CASSLGQGSKQFF
TRBV7-9	many	.	TRBJ2-1	TGTGCCAGCGGTAGCGTAGCCTACAATGAGCAGTTCTTC	CASGSVAYNEQFF
TRBV6-5	.	TRBD1	TRBJ2-7	TGTGCCACCTACAGGGGGCGCGAGCAGTACTTC	CATYRGREQYF
TRBV2	.	.	TRBJ1-2	TGTGCCAGCACCAACCCCGCGCTCTATGGCTACACCTTC	CASTNPALYGYTF
TRBV5-1	.	.	TRBJ2-7	TGCGCCAGCAGCTTTACGATCCGGTACGAGCAGTACTTC	CASSFTIRYEQYF
TRBV28	.	TRBD1	TRBJ1-4	TGTGCCAGCAGTTTAAGACAGGGTATTGAAAAACTGTTTTTT	CASSLRQGIEKLFF
TRBV25-1	.	TRBD1	TRBJ1-6	TGTGCCAGCAGAAACAGGGGTGACTCACCCCTCCACTTT	CASRNRGDSPLHF
TRBV19	.	TRBD1	TRBJ1-2	TGTGCCAGTAGTGGGACAGGGAAAAAAGGAAGCTATGGCTACACCTTC	CASSGTGKKGSYGYTF
TRBV5-5	.	TRBD2	TRBJ2-1	TGTGCCAGCAGCTTCCTAGCGGGTGGCGATGAGCAGTTCTTC	CASSFLAGGDEQFF
TRBV7-9	.	.	TRBJ1-5	TGTGCCAGCAGTAACCGACGGGATCAGCCCCAGCATTTT	CASSNRRDQPQHF
TRBV18	few	.	TRBJ1-1	TGTGCCAGCTCGAACTCTCCTGAAGCTTTCTTT	CASSNSPEAFF
TRBV30	.	.	TRBJ1-1	TGTGCCTGGGCGCGGCTGGTCACTGAAGCTTTCTTT	CAWARLVTEAFF
TRBV10-2	.	TRBD1	TRBJ2-5	TGCGCCAGCCGTGGACAGGGTATTGTAGAGACCCAGTACTTC	CASRGQGIVETQYF
TRBV11-3	.	.	TRBJ2-1	TGTGCCAGCAGCTTAGCGGGAGCTGCCTACAATGAGCAGTTCTTC	CASSLAGAAYNEQFF
TRBV19	.	TRBD2	TRBJ2-7	TGTGCCAGTAGTCCCGGGACTAGCTGGTACGAGCAGTACTTC	CASSPGTSWYEQYF
TRBV5-1	.	.	TRBJ2-5	TGCGCCAGCAGCTTGGGACCCTCAGGAGAGACCCAGTACTTC	CASSLGPSGETQYF
TRBV7-9	.	TRBD2	TRBJ2-7	TGTGCCAGCAGCTTAGGGACTAGCGGGAGGGCCAGTTCTTACGAGCAGTACTTC	CASSLGTSGRASSYEQYF
TRBV3-1/TRBV3-2	once	.	TRBJ2-7	TGTGCCAGCAGCCAACGAGTTTCCTACGAGCAGTACTTC	CASSQRVSYEQYF
TRBV21-1	.	.	TRBJ1-2	TGTGCCAGCAGCAACCGGGACACGGGCCGGTTCGGGGGCTACACCTTC	CASSNRDTGRFGGYTF
TRBV21-1	.	.	TRBJ2-5	TGTGCCAGCAGCAAAGACCCGATCCCAATACCGGGGGGTACAAGACAGACCCAGTACTTC	CASSKDPIPIPGGTRQTQYF
TRBV6-5	.	.	TRBJ2-7	TGTGCCAGCAGTTATGTGACAGGTTCCCCCTACGAGCAGTACTTC	CASSYVTGSPYEQYF
TRBV3-1/TRBV3-2	.	.	TRBJ1-6	TGTGCCAGCAGCCAAGACGGGGATTCACCCCTCCACTTT	CASSQDGDSPLHF
TRBV19	.	TRBD1	TRBJ1-2	TGTGCCAGTAGCGACAGGGGGCAGGGTAACTATGGCTACACCTTC	CASSDRGQGNYGYTF
TRBV27	.	.	TRBJ1-2	TGTGCCAGCAGTTTACGGAGGGGTAACTATGGCTACACCTTC	CASSLRRGNYGYTF
TRBV3-1/TRBV3-2	.	.	TRBJ1-3	TGTGCCAGCAGCCAAGCCGCCAGGGGCGGAAACACCATATATTTT	CASSQAARGGNTIYF
TRBV5-1	.	TRBD2	TRBJ2-1	TGCGCCAGCAGCCCGGGGACTAGCGGGAACAATGAGCAGTTCTTC	CASSPGTSGNNEQFF
TRBV10-3	.	.	TRBJ2-1	TGTGCCATCAGTGAGGGAAGGTCGGGTGCGAATGAGCAGTTCTTC	CAISEGRSGANEQFF
TRBV7-2	once	.	TRBJ1-1	TGTGCCAGCAGCTTAGAAGGGGTAACTGAAGCTTTCTTT	CASSLEGVTEAFF
TRBV21-1	.	.	TRBJ1-2	TGTGCCAGCAGCAAGGTCGGCCAGGTCTATGGCTACACCTTC	CASSKVGQVYGYTF